These 11 T cell receptor beta chains were all obtained from the same sample, sequenced in a study of control samples from healthy donors and cancer patients. Here immunoSEQ multiplex PCR was the method, and the copy in TCRdb shows in-frame clones only, minus some. The table records 75,000 to 95,000 clones, roughly nine tenths of them present only once. Material: PBMCs. These receptors all come from a woman between 45 and 60 years old with colorectal cancer.

The chain has TRBV6-1 and TRBJ1-5; D call uncertain. The CDR3 has 14 residues. V was cut by 1 base and J by 1 base, with 5 bases left in between. CDR1 and CDR2 from the germline V gene are MNHNS and SASEGT. The CDR3 coding sequence is TGTGCCAGCAGTGAAGGTCAGAGCAATCAGCCCCAGCATTTT. Protein: CASSEGQSNQPQHF.

The J gene is TRBJ2-3, the V gene TRBV5-1; D call uncertain. The germline V gene has CDR1 SGHRS and CDR2 YFSETQ. CDR3 length: 13 amino acids. V was cut by 2 bases and J by 3 bases, with 7 bases left in between. CDR3 region: CASSFEGTDTQYF. The CDR3 DNA follows: TGCGCCAGCAGCTTCGAAGGGACAGATACGCAGTATTTT.

The CDR3 DNA sequence: TGTGCCAGCTCAGACGCGAACACCGGGGAGCTGTTTTTT. Residues: CASSDANTGELFF. The chain recombines TRBV18 with TRBJ2-2; the D is unclear. Trimming took off 5 bases at V and 0 bases at J, with 4 bases between the two ends. The CDR3 covers 13 residues. Germline loops: CDR1 KGHSH, CDR2 LQKENI.

The V gene is TRBV19, the J gene TRBJ1-5, with D unclear. V lost 3 bases and J 5 bases, leaving 5 bases between the germline ends. The CDR3 length is 12 residues. Per germline, CDR1 LNHDA and CDR2 SQIVND (reference sequence). CDR3 sequence (DNA): TGTGCCAGTAGTATTGTGGATCAGCCCCAGCATTTT. It encodes CASSIVDQPQHF.

V and J are TRBV10-2 and TRBJ2-5, with D hard to call. This CDR3 region has 15 residues. Trimming took off 0 bases at V and 2 bases at J, with 10 bases between the two ends. Germline CDR1 reads WSHSY; CDR2 reads SAAADI. Written as DNA, the CDR3 is TGCGCCAGCAGTGAGTCGAAGCAGACTCAAGAGACCCAGTACTTC. Translating gives CASSESKQTQETQYF.

This chain joins TRBV28 and TRBJ2-7; a weak D match, TRBD2 (6 bases). CDR3 length equals 15 residues. CDR1 and CDR2 (germline): MDHEN, SYDVKM. The DNA of the CDR3 is TGTGCCAGCAGCCGAAGGAGCGCCGGGAGCTACGGGCAGTACGTC. Translated: CASSRRSAGSYGQYV.

This clone has a single count. This chain joins TRBV27 and TRBJ2-1, with 9 bases lining up with TRBD2. The CDR3 sequence is 15 residues long. After removal of 6 bases from V and 5 bases from J, the junction contained 8 bases not matched to a gene. Germline CDR1 and CDR2: MNHEY and SMNVEV (reference sequence). CDR3: CASRIYSGGNNEQFF. The CDR3 nucleotides are TGTGCCAGCAGAATATATAGCGGGGGAAACAATGAGCAGTTCTTC.

The chain is built from TRBV13 and TRBJ1-2, with TRBD1 identical over 7 bases. The germline V gene encodes CDR1 PRHDT and CDR2 FYEKMQ (reference sequence). Trimming took 7 bases from V and 5 from J; bases not matched to a gene: 10. The CDR3 has 14 residues. In DNA, the CDR3 is TGTGCCAGCACAGGACGACAGGGACTATATGGCTACACCTTC. Translating gives CASTGRQGLYGYTF.

This clone was detected only a few times. This sequence joins TRBV6-5 and TRBJ2-7; D remains unclear. CDR1 is MNHEY and CDR2 is SVGAGI in the germline V gene. The CDR3 length is 13 residues. Trimming cost V 6 bases and J 6 bases, with 15 bases left between them. The CDR3 bases are TGTGCCAGCAGACCGGGCCCTACCCTCGAGCAGTACGTC. Protein product: CASRPGPTLEQYV.

This clone was seen more than once but under ten times. Other DNA sequences in the same sample also yield this CDR3. The chain has TRBV27 and TRBJ1-2, with a possible D match to TRBD1 (6 bases). The germline V gene has CDR1 MNHEY and CDR2 SMNVEV (reference sequence). V lost 0 bases and J 4 bases, leaving 9 bases between the germline ends. This CDR3 is built from 14 residues. The CDR3 here is CASSLSTGFYGYTF. Written as DNA, the CDR3 is TGTGCCAGCAGTTTATCTACAGGGTTCTATGGCTACACCTTC.

V and J are TRBV5-1 and TRBJ1-2; the match to TRBD1 covers 7 bases. CDR1 SGHRS and CDR2 YFSETQ come from the germline V gene. The CDR3 is 14 residues long. Germline trimming cut 4 bases from V and 5 bases from J; bases unmatched to any gene: 8. The CDR3 DNA is TGCGCCAGCAGCACGGGACAGTCGTCTTATGGCTACACCTTC. Its translation: CASSTGQSSYGYTF. Together with reference TRBV5-1 and TRBJ1-2, the CDR3 gives the full variable domain: KAGVTQTPRYLIKTRGQQVTLSCSPISGHRSVSWYQQTPGQGLQFLFEYFSETQRNKGNFPGRFSGRQFSNSRSEMNVSTLELGDSALYLCASSTGQSSYGYTFGSGTRLTVV.